This TCR beta chain was sequenced for a study of cytomegalovirus exposure and HLA in healthy donors. Points from the study as a whole: According to a subsequent analysis, TCR clusters from the first cohort were inclined to appear together in the roughly 120 validation repertoires. There were 150 to 200 TCR beta chains listed as cytomegalovirus-associated.

Data came from immunoSEQ multiplex PCR; TCRdb stores just in-frame clones and leaves some out. Of about 360,000 clones detected, 75% to 90% appear once; the ten largest clones hold approximately 0.8%. With respect to this clone: Antigen specificity is unknown.

Germline assignment: CDR1 SQVTM and CDR2 ANQGSEA. The CDR3 is 13 amino acids. Trimming cost V 5 bases and J 6 bases, with 13 bases left between them. The clonotype originates from a woman aged 18-29 years in good health and CMV-seronegative. The sequencing sample was made of PBMCs. The chain links TRBV29-1 to TRBJ1-4; TRBD1 might be the D (5 bases). Here the CDR3 DNA reads TGCAGCGTTATAGGGGTCCGGGATGAAAAACTGTTTTTT. As protein: CSVIGVRDEKLFF.